These 28 T cell receptor beta chains came from one sample sequenced in a study of shared clonotypes between healthy human individuals (dated by TCRdb to 2019 to 2021). CD8 naive samples consisted of CD45RO-negative cells that were positively selected for CCR7, yielding a CD45RA+CCR7+ population without TemRA cells. Library preparation used the immunoSEQ multiplex PCR assay. The table comes from immuneACCESS by way of TCRdb, which keeps in-frame sequences with V and J called. Part of the clones is missing from these tables; in studies checked, under half for an unresolved V gene and the rest for unknown reasons. The sample table records over 2,000,000 clones; around 93% of these occur just once. The ten most abundant clones make up 1.5% to 2% of the sample. Sequencing was performed on naive CD8+ T cells from PBMCs. The sample's cell subset or site label, in plain terms: CD45RA+CCR7+. The receptors derive from a man younger than 35 in good health. Some clones in this sample may be carry-over from other donors' samples.

This clone has more than one count but fewer than ten. V usage is TRBV9 and J usage is TRBJ1-1; D uncertain. CDR1 and CDR2 from the germline V gene are SGDLS and YYNGEE. This CDR3 spans 14 amino acids. The V and J ends lost 3 bases and 4 bases respectively, with 13 bases between them. The CDR3 nucleotides read TGTGCCAGCAGCGAGGACCGTTGGAGCACTGAAGCTTTCTTT. It translates to CASSEDRWSTEAFF.

The J gene is TRBJ1-2, the V gene TRBV5-5, with 8 bases lining up with TRBD1. This CDR3 contains 15 residues. V lost 4 bases to trimming and J lost 4 bases; unmatched junction nucleotides: 9. Germline CDR1 reads SGHKS; CDR2 reads YYEKEE (reference sequence). DNA of the CDR3: TGTGCCAGCAGCCAAAGGGACAGGACTACCTATGGCTACACCTTC. Residues: CASSQRDRTTYGYTF.

The gene calls are TRBV9 and TRBJ2-7; the match to TRBD2 covers 9 bases. Per the germline V gene, CDR1 is SGDLS and CDR2 is YYNGEE. V shed 4 bases, J shed 3 bases, and the junction held 11 bases outside the gene matches. The CDR3 spans 16 residues. In DNA form, the CDR3 reads TGTGCCAGCAGCCCGAGCCCAAAGACTAGCGGCTACGAGCAGTACTTC. Translation: CASSPSPKTSGYEQYF.

For this clone: Distinct nucleotide sequences in the sample also encode this CDR3. The J gene is TRBJ2-1, the V gene TRBV4-1, with unresolved D. V lost 3 bases and J lost 7, with 10 bases in between. CDR1 and CDR2 (germline): MGHRA, YSYEKL. This CDR3 contains 13 residues. Here the CDR3 DNA reads TGCGCCAGCAGCCAGGACCCCAGGAATGAGCAGTTCTTC. The encoded protein is CASSQDPRNEQFF.

This clone was recorded once. The V and J genes are TRBV4-3 and TRBJ2-1, with D possibly TRBD2 on 5 matching bases. The germline V and J ends were trimmed by 0 bases and 8 bases, with 14 bases remaining between them. Germline V CDR1 and CDR2: LGHNA, YSLEER. This CDR3 region has 15 residues. The CDR3 coding sequence is TGCGCCAGCAGCCAAGATCGTAGCGACGGCGATGAGCAGTTCTTC. This encodes CASSQDRSDGDEQFF.

The gene calls are TRBV5-1 and TRBJ1-2; D not resolved. The germline gives CDR1 SGHRS, CDR2 YFSETQ. The CDR3 spans 14 residues. The V end lost 4 bases, the J end lost 3 bases, and 13 bases lay between the germline ends. In DNA, the CDR3 is TGCGCCAGCAGCCCCCGGCCACGGGACTATGGCTACACCTTC. Its translation: CASSPRPRDYGYTF.

The gene calls are TRBV9 and TRBJ2-1; D gene unclear. Germline assignment: CDR1 SGDLS and CDR2 YYNGEE. The V end was cut by 0 bases, the J end by 7 bases, with 14 bases between. CDR3 length: 15 residues. CDR3 sequence reads: CASSVEGLTPNEQFF. Written as DNA, the CDR3 is TGTGCCAGCAGCGTAGAAGGTCTCACTCCGAATGAGCAGTTCTTC.

CDR3 in amino acids: CASSWGQMAFF. CDR3 nucleotides: TGTGCCAGCAGCTGGGGACAGATGGCTTTCTTT. This chain uses TRBV11-1 with TRBJ1-1, with 7 bases fitting TRBD1. The ends lost 4 bases at V and 11 bases at J; junction bases unmatched: 4. From germline, CDR1 is SGHAT and CDR2 FQDESV (reference sequence). The CDR3 is 11 amino acids.

The rearrangement joins TRBV6-1 to TRBJ1-1; 10 nucleotides agree with TRBD1. This CDR3 contains 14 residues. The J segment lost 5 bases and the V segment lost 4 bases, leaving 4 bases of the junction unmatched. Germline CDR1 is MNHNS and CDR2 is SASEGT. CDR3 loop: CASSADRGRTEAFF. CDR3 bases: TGTGCCAGCAGTGCAGACAGGGGGCGAACTGAAGCTTTCTTT.

A word on this clone: Distinct nucleotide sequences in the sample also encode this CDR3. V and J are TRBV27 and TRBJ2-1; 11 nucleotides line up with TRBD2. CDR1 and CDR2 (germline): MNHEY, SMNVEV (reference sequence). This CDR3 region has 14 residues. V was pared by 8 bases and J by 4 bases, with 4 bases of the junction left unmatched. As DNA, the CDR3 is TGTGCCAGCCGGGGACTAGCGGCGTACAATGAGCAGTTCTTC. It encodes CASRGLAAYNEQFF.

Only a few counts were recorded for this clone. The rearrangement links TRBV14 to TRBJ2-2, with D possibly matching TRBD1 (6 bases). CDR3 length equals 15 residues. Germline V gene sequence: CDR1 SGHDN, CDR2 FVKESK. V lost 4 bases and J 5 bases, leaving 14 bases between the germline ends. CDR3 nucleotides: TGTGCCAGCAGCCCCCGGACAGCCACAACCGGGGAGCTGTTTTTT. It encodes CASSPRTATTGELFF.

The chain employs TRBV9 and TRBJ2-1; the match to TRBD2 covers 9 bases. This CDR3 has 18 residues. V lost 2 bases to trimming and J lost 3 bases; unmatched junction nucleotides: 12. Germline CDR1 is SGDLS and CDR2 is YYNGEE. For the CDR3, the DNA is TGTGCCAGCAGCGTCTCACCTCATAGCGGGAGTATCTACAATGAGCAGTTCTTC. Translation: CASSVSPHSGSIYNEQFF.

A word on this clone: The sample carries other DNA sequences with the same CDR3. The J gene is TRBJ2-7, the V gene TRBV9, with D perhaps matching TRBD2 (5 bases). V was clipped by 0 bases and J by 0 bases, with 7 bases between them. The CDR3 loop spans 14 amino acids. The germline V gene encodes CDR1 SGDLS and CDR2 YYNGEE. CDR3 bases: TGTGCCAGCAGCGTAGGGAGGAGCTCCTACGAGCAGTACTTC. Amino acids: CASSVGRSSYEQYF.

In DNA, the CDR3 is TGCAGCGCCCGAAGGGAGGGACATATTTTTAGCGGAGAGACCCAGTACTTC. The encoded protein is CSARREGHIFSGETQYF. The chain links TRBV29-1 to TRBJ2-5; maybe TRBD2 (7 bases). V shed 7 bases and J shed 4 bases, with 28 bases lying between them. CDR1 is SQVTM and CDR2 is ANQGSEA in the germline V gene. The CDR3 extends over 17 amino acids.

This sequence joins TRBV11-1 and TRBJ1-1, with TRBD1 matching 8 bases. After removal of 4 bases from V and 5 bases from J, the junction contained 12 bases not matched to a gene. The CDR3 sequence is 16 residues long. The germline CDR1 and CDR2 sequences are SGHAT and FQDESV (reference sequence). The CDR3 DNA follows: TGTGCCAGCAGCTCCGAAACCCAGGGGGCGCGTACTGAAGCTTTCTTT. This translates into CASSSETQGARTEAFF.

V usage is TRBV2 and J usage is TRBJ2-7; 12 nucleotides align to TRBD2. The CDR3 runs to 17 residues. The germline CDR1 and CDR2 sequences are SNHLY and FYNNEI. V shed 1 base and J 3 bases; nucleotides not matched to a gene: 7. The CDR3 DNA is TGTGCCAGCAGTGAAGATCTAGCGGGAGGGCGGGGCTACGAGCAGTACTTC. Its protein product is CASSEDLAGGRGYEQYF. The whole variable domain, filled in from reference TRBV2 and TRBJ2-7, reads EPEVTQTPSHQVTQMGQEVILRCVPISNHLYFYWYRQILGQKVEFLVSFYNNEISEKSEIFDDQFSVERPDGSNFTLKIRSTKLEDSAMYFCASSEDLAGGRGYEQYFGPGTRLTVT.

This chain connects TRBV5-6 to TRBJ1-1, with no clear D. This CDR3 contains 14 residues. The V end lost 0 bases, the J end lost 8 bases, and 14 bases lay between the germline ends. Germline CDR1 and CDR2: SGHDT and YYEEEE. CDR3: CASSLGANLREAFF. The CDR3 nucleotides are TGTGCCAGCAGCTTGGGAGCCAACCTCAGAGAAGCTTTCTTT.

J is TRBJ2-7 and V is TRBV11-2; 7 nucleotides agree with TRBD1. Trimming cost V 5 bases and J 4 bases; bases outside gene matches: 8. The CDR3 spans 14 residues. The V gene's germline CDR1 is SGHAT and CDR2 FQNNGV. For the CDR3, the DNA is TGTGCCAGCAGCCCGCGGACAGGAGAATACGAGCAGTACTTC. Its translation: CASSPRTGEYEQYF.

Only one count was recorded for this clone. J is TRBJ2-7 and V is TRBV28, with D unresolved. CDR3 length: 14 amino acids. Germline lookup yields CDR1 MDHEN and CDR2 SYDVKM. V was trimmed by 3 bases and J by 0 bases, leaving 9 bases between them. CDR3 in DNA: TGTGCCAGCAGTTTCTCCGGGTACTCCTACGAGCAGTACTTC. Its protein product is CASSFSGYSYEQYF.

The chain joins TRBV15 to TRBJ2-1; perhaps TRBD2 as D (6 bases). Germline values: CDR1 LNHNV, CDR2 YYDKDF (reference sequence). V was pared by 0 bases and J by 3 bases, with 15 bases between. The length of the CDR3 is 17 residues. The CDR3 loop reads CATSRDPSGVIYNEQFF. In DNA form, the CDR3 reads TGTGCCACCAGCAGAGATCCCTCGGGAGTCATCTACAATGAGCAGTTCTTC.

This clone was counted once. V and J are TRBV6-1 and TRBJ1-1; no definite D call. With 3 bases removed from V and 3 bases from J, the gap between germline ends came to 20 bases. CDR1 and CDR2 (germline): MNHNS, SASEGT. The CDR3 length is 17 residues. The CDR3 here is CASSEPTQSEVYTEAFF. The DNA of the CDR3 is TGTGCCAGCAGTGAGCCTACGCAAAGTGAGGTGTACACTGAAGCTTTCTTT.

This sequence joins TRBV9 and TRBJ2-2, with 10 bases aligning to TRBD1. Unmatched junction bases numbered 9, after V lost 4 bases and J lost 6 bases. Germline V gene sequence: CDR1 SGDLS, CDR2 YYNGEE. This CDR3 comprises 16 residues. CDR3 sequence: CASSPQGTGVAGELFF. The CDR3 nucleotides read TGTGCCAGCAGCCCTCAAGGGACAGGGGTGGCCGGGGAGCTGTTTTTT.

V usage is TRBV28 and J usage is TRBJ2-1; the D is unclear. The CDR3 has 16 residues. The V gene's germline CDR1 is MDHEN and CDR2 SYDVKM. The V end lost 2 bases, the J end lost 0 bases, and 11 bases lay between the germline ends. CDR3 amino acids: CASSLTISTSYNEQFF. CDR3 in DNA: TGTGCCAGCAGTTTAACCATATCGACCTCCTACAATGAGCAGTTCTTC.

The CDR3 loop reads CATSRSRGSGETQYF. CDR3 in DNA: TGTGCCACCAGCAGGTCCAGGGGTAGTGGAGAGACCCAGTACTTC. The V call is TRBV15, the J call TRBJ2-5; D is possibly TRBD1 (6 bases). V gave up 3 bases and J gave up 4 bases, with 15 bases separating them. CDR1 is LNHNV, CDR2 YYDKDF, per germline (reference sequence). This CDR3 has 15 residues.

V gene TRBV10-2 combines with J gene TRBJ1-2; D is unresolved. CDR3 length equals 14 residues. Trimming left V 4 bases short and J 1 base short, with 10 bases between. The germline V gene encodes CDR1 WSHSY and CDR2 SAAADI. The CDR3 is CASSAGSINYGYTF. DNA for the CDR3: TGCGCCAGCAGTGCGGGGAGTATTAACTATGGCTACACCTTC.

This clone has a handful of counts. The identical CDR3 is also encoded by other nucleotide sequences in the sample. The V gene is TRBV20-1, the J gene TRBJ1-1, with D unresolved. The V end lost 6 bases, the J end lost 4 bases, and 9 bases lay between the germline ends. Germline loops: CDR1 DFQATT, CDR2 SNEGSKA (reference sequence). This CDR3 region has 11 residues. As DNA, the CDR3 is TGCAGTGCGGTGTGGGGCACTGAAGCTTTCTTT. As protein: CSAVWGTEAFF.

This clone was seen once. This chain links TRBV27 with TRBJ2-3, with 7 bases identical to TRBD2. In germline, CDR1 is MNHEY, CDR2 SMNVEV (reference sequence). CDR3 length: 15 residues. J lost 3 bases, V lost 3 bases, and 6 bases had no gene match. The CDR3 is CASSLAGEWTDTQYF. The CDR3 bases are TGTGCCAGCAGTTTGGCGGGGGAGTGGACAGATACGCAGTATTTT.

The chain employs TRBV21-1 and TRBJ1-5. TRBV21-1 represents a pseudogene. The CDR3 runs to 16 residues. Here the CDR3 reads CASSLRPPKGNQPQHF. In DNA form, the CDR3 reads TGTGCCAGCAGCTTAAGGCCCCCCAAGGGCAATCAGCCCCAGCATTTT.